The 20 T cell receptor beta chains given below trace back to one sample, sequenced in a study of T cells in Graves' hyperthyroidism and ophthalmopathy. Amplification yielded TCR beta CDR3 regions, with RNA transcripts as the source. Primed by the HTBI set, a first-round RT-PCR was run on the TCR CDR3. TCRdb fed the multiplex PCR reads into MiXCR, producing one record per CDR3 protein. The sample shows hundreds of thousands of distinct CDR3 sequences, over 35% of them seen only once. Sequenced input: blood. These receptors were taken from a man younger than 35 with Graves' hyperthyroidism.

The rearrangement links TRBV7-3 to TRBJ1-4; D unclear. The CDR3 extends over 17 amino acids. V lost 5 bases, J lost 6 bases, and 22 bases lay in between. CDR1 and CDR2 from the germline V gene are SGHTA and FQGTGA. The CDR3 loop is CASSQDRGRADYEKLFF. The CDR3 DNA reads TGTGCCAGCAGCCAAGATCGGGGAAGAGCAGATTATGAAAAACTGTTTTTT. Based on the CDR3 plus reference TRBV7-3 and TRBJ1-4, the full variable domain is GAGVSQTPSNKVTEKGKYVELRCDPISGHTALYWYRQSLGQGPEFLIYFQGTGAADDSGLPNDRFFAVRPEGSVSTLKIQRTERGDSAVYLCASSQDRGRADYEKLFFGSGTQLSVL.

This clonotype was found a few times. The V and J genes are TRBV19 and TRBJ2-2, with D uncertain. CDR3 length: 13 amino acids. Trimming took off 11 bases at V and 5 bases at J, with 15 bases between the two ends. Germline V lookup: CDR1 LNHDA, CDR2 SQIVND (reference sequence). The CDR3 DNA is TGTGCCTCCCAGTGGGGTGGAACCGGGGAGCTGTTTTTT. This sequence encodes CASQWGGTGELFF. Complete variable domain (other parts from reference TRBV19 and TRBJ2-2): DGGITQSPKYLFRKEGQNVTLSCEQNLNHDAMYWYRQDPGQGLRLIYYSQIVNDFQKGDIAEGYSVSREKKESFPLTVTSAQKNPTAFYLCASQWGGTGELFFGEGSRLTVL.

This clonotype was observed many times. The chain has TRBV20-1 and TRBJ1-5; D not certain. The germline gives CDR1 DFQATT, CDR2 SNEGSKA (reference sequence). With 0 bases removed from V and 5 bases from J, the gap between germline ends came to 14 bases. The CDR3 has 15 residues. For the CDR3, the DNA is TGCAGTGCTAGAGACCTAGCCTTAGGCCATCAGCCCCAGCATTTT. Its protein is CSARDLALGHQPQHF.

In this sample, this clonotype turned up many times. V is TRBV9 and J is TRBJ1-3; D ambiguous. CDR3 size: 15 residues. With 0 bases removed from V and 0 bases from J, the gap between germline ends came to 7 bases. Germline V gene lookup returns CDR1 SGDLS and CDR2 YYNGEE. Written as DNA, the CDR3 is TGTGCCAGCAGCGTAGGCGGAGACTCTGGAAACACCATATATTTT. Translated, it gives CASSVGGDSGNTIYF.

Details on this clonotype: The junction shows a germline mismatch at one end, possibly a read error. This chain connects TRBV9 to TRBJ2-7, with D perhaps matching TRBD1 (6 bases). The CDR3 has 15 residues. Germline CDR1 and CDR2: SGDLS and YYNGEE. CDR3 bases: TGCGCCAGCAGCGAGGGAATTGGGGGCTCGACCGAGCAGTACTTC. Translation: CASSEGIGGSTEQYF.

Details on this clonotype: A read error may account for a junction end that differs from germline. The rearrangement links TRBV7-9 to TRBJ2-5; the match to TRBD2 covers 8 bases. The CDR3 is 17 amino acids. The germline gives CDR1 SEHNR, CDR2 FQNEAQ (reference sequence). The CDR3 sequence: CASSQDRSREDQETQYF. The CDR3 DNA is TGCGCCAGCAGCCAAGATCGTTCGCGGGAGGACCAAGAGACCCAGTACTTC.

The rearrangement links TRBV12-3 or TRBV12-4 to TRBJ2-7; D is tentatively TRBD1 or TRBD2 (6 bases each). The CDR3 is 14 amino acids. Deletions cut 3 bases from V and 2 bases from J, with 11 bases between. The CDR3 protein is CASSFGGRTYEQYF. CDR3 coding DNA: TGTGCCAGCAGTTTTGGGGGGCGGACCTACGAGCAGTACTTC.

The chain carries TRBV29-1 and TRBJ2-3; a possible D gene is TRBD1 (6 bases). Germline loops: CDR1 SQVTM, CDR2 ANQGSEA. The V and J ends lost 5 bases and 2 bases respectively, with 14 bases between them. The CDR3 is made up of 14 amino acids. The CDR3 coding sequence is TGCAGCGTTTGGTCAGGGGCTTTCACAGATACGCAGTATTTT. Its translation is CSVWSGAFTDTQYF.

The chain joins TRBV12-3 or TRBV12-4 to TRBJ2-7; 8 bases align to TRBD2. V trimming: 3 bases; J trimming: 3 bases; junction bases outside the gene matches: 4. This CDR3 comprises 14 residues. The CDR3 sequence: CASSFGGRIYEQYF. CDR3 sequence (DNA): TGTGCCAGCAGTTTCGGCGGGAGGATCTACGAGCAGTACTTC.

Many counts were recorded for this clonotype. This chain uses TRBV6-5 with TRBJ1-2; unclear D gene. Germline CDR1 is MNHEY and CDR2 is SVGAGI. V lost 5 bases and J lost 7, with 11 bases in between. The CDR3 length is 12 residues. Here the CDR3 DNA reads TGTGCCAGCAGTCCCGGGGAAGTTGGCTACACCTTC. Amino acid sequence: CASSPGEVGYTF.

This clonotype was seen many times. The CDR3: CASSWWTGGTGELFF. The DNA for the CDR3 is TGTGCCAGCAGCTGGTGGACAGGGGGCACCGGGGAGCTGTTTTTT. This rearrangement joins TRBV7-9 to TRBJ2-2, with 10 bases matching TRBD1. With 4 bases clipped from V and 4 bases from J, the junction kept 3 bases outside the gene matches. The CDR3 covers 15 residues. Germline CDR1 reads SEHNR; CDR2 reads FQNEAQ (reference sequence).

A few counts support this clonotype. This chain connects TRBV2 to TRBJ1-2, with D uncertain. The CDR3 sequence is 12 residues long. The ends were cut back, 5 bases at V and 7 bases at J, with 11 bases in the middle. Per the germline V gene, CDR1 is SNHLY and CDR2 is FYNNEI. CDR3 sequence (DNA): TGTGCCAGCAGTTTAATCTGGTCTGGCTACACCTTC. Its protein product is CASSLIWSGYTF.

In this sample, this clonotype turned up many times. This chain joins TRBV7-9 and TRBJ1-6, with D maybe TRBD1 (5 bases). CDR3 length: 12 residues. Germline CDR1 and CDR2: SEHNR and FQNEAQ (reference sequence). Trimming removed 4 bases at V and 8 bases at J, with 6 bases between. The CDR3 is CASSWGDSPLHF. In DNA form, the CDR3 reads TGTGCCAGCAGCTGGGGCGATTCACCCCTCCACTTT. Using reference TRBV7-9 and TRBJ1-6 for the parts outside the CDR3, the full variable domain is DTGVSQNPRHKITKRGQNVTFRCDPISEHNRLYWYRQTLGQGPEFLTYFQNEAQLEKSRLLSDRFSAERPKGSFSTLEIQRTEQGDSAMYLCASSWGDSPLHFGNGTRLTVT.

This clonotype was detected many times. The chain uses TRBV19 and TRBJ1-6; D remains ambiguous. Trimming pared 8 bases from V and 10 bases from J, leaving 18 bases between. The CDR3 runs to 14 residues. Germline V lookup: CDR1 LNHDA, CDR2 SQIVND (reference sequence). The CDR3 bases are TGTGCCAGTTCTTATCTTGATCAGAGCTCACCCCTCCACTTT. Its translation is CASSYLDQSSPLHF.

This clonotype has ten or more counts. V gene TRBV29-1 combines with J gene TRBJ2-7, with TRBD1 identical over 9 bases. Looked up from germline, CDR1 is SQVTM and CDR2 is ANQGSEA. With V trimmed by 4 bases and J by 0 bases, 4 bases remained unmatched. This CDR3 is 14 amino acids long. This CDR3 reads CSVGRDRVSYEQYF. The CDR3 nucleotides read TGCAGCGTTGGCCGGGACAGGGTCTCCTACGAGCAGTACTTC.

Note on this clonotype: A much larger clone sits a single nucleotide away, making a read error possible. The chain couples TRBV29-1 to TRBJ2-7, with D perhaps TRBD1 or TRBD2 (5 bases each). The germline CDR1 and CDR2 sequences are SQVTM and ANQGSEA. V was pared by 1 base and J by 1 base, with 11 bases between. The CDR3 spans 14 residues. This CDR3 reads CSVEGRDESYEQYF. The CDR3 nucleotides are TGCAGCGTTGAAGGCCGGGACGAGTCCTACGAGCAGTACTTC.

This clonotype was seen only a few times. The J gene is TRBJ1-1, the V gene TRBV12-3 or TRBV12-4, with D tentatively TRBD1 (6 bases). The CDR3 consists of 17 residues. V was pared by 6 bases and J by 2 bases, with 22 bases between. The CDR3 reads CASSDLGTPRPNTEAFF. The CDR3 bases are TGTGCCAGCAGCGACCTCGGGACACCTAGACCTAACACTGAAGCTTTCTTT.

The sample holds a few counts of this clonotype. The junction does not match germline at one end; this may be a read error. J is TRBJ1-1 and V is TRBV20-1; D gene ambiguous. Germline CDR1 reads DFQATT; CDR2 reads SNEGSKA (reference sequence). The length of the CDR3 is 14 residues. CDR3 sequence reads: CSARDAGLNTEAFF. The CDR3 DNA reads TGCAGTGCCAGAGATGCCGGATTGAACACTGAAGCTTTCTTT.

This clonotype was seen repeatedly, ten times or more. Germline is not matched at one junction end, which may reflect a read error. The J gene is TRBJ1-2, the V gene TRBV4-1; no clear D. This CDR3 comprises 11 residues. CDR1 and CDR2 from the germline V gene are MGHRA and YSYEKL. CDR3 nucleotides: TGTGCCAGTCTCTCGATGTATGGCTACACCTTC. This translates into CASLSMYGYTF.

The chain recombines TRBV7-6 with TRBJ2-7; D remains unclear. The V gene lost 4 bases and the J gene lost 0 bases, with 13 bases spanning the gap. The CDR3 is 15 residues long. Looked up from germline, CDR1 is SGHVS and CDR2 is FNYEAQ. The CDR3 nucleotides read TGTGCCAGCAGCTCCCAGGCAGTGGTCTCCTACGAGCAGTACTTC. Protein sequence: CASSSQAVVSYEQYF.